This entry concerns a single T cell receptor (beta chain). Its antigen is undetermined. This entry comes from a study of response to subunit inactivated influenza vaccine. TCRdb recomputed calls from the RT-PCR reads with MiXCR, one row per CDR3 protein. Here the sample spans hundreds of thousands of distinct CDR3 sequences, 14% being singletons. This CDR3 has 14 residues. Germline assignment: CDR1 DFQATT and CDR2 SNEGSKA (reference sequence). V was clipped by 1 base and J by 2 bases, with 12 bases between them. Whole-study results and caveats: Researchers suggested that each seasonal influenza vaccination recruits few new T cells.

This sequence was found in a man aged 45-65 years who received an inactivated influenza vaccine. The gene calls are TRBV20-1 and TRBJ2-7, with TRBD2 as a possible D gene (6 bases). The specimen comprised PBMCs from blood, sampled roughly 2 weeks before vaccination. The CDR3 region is CSARGGESPYEQYF. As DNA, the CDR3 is TGCAGTGCTAGAGGGGGGGAGAGCCCCTACGAGCAGTACTTC.